The text below deals with one T cell receptor beta chain. The CDR3 length is 14 residues. V dropped 0 bases and J dropped 3; count of bases not matched to a gene: 2. Germline values: CDR1 SGHRS, CDR2 YFSETQ. The entry originates in a study of blood T cell repertoires in COVID-19. TCRdb's table, derived via immunoSEQ multiplex PCR, lists solely in-frame clones and lacks some. This table holds 150,000 or so clones, about 77% found once. This sequence was found in a woman aged 45-60 years with active or convalescent COVID-19. The chain is built from TRBV5-1 and TRBJ1-2; 7 nucleotides agree with TRBD1. The sequencing input was peripheral blood. The CDR3 reads CASSLEGAYYGYTF. CDR3 nucleotide sequence: TGCGCCAGCAGCTTGGAGGGGGCCTACTATGGCTACACCTTC.